Sequencing of this T cell receptor (beta chain) was carried out in a study of T cell clonality in common variable immunodeficiency. This clone was recorded many times. The read ends 3 residues before the CDR3 terminus; that terminus is restored from the germline J gene. CDR1 and CDR2 (germline): LNHDA, SQIVND (reference sequence). With 5 bases clipped from V and 0 bases from J, the junction kept 6 bases outside the gene matches. CDR3 length: 16 residues. The table came from immunoSEQ multiplex PCR; TCRdb's copy has only in-frame clones and leaves some out. The sample was found to contain roughly 42,000 clones, and every one recurs.

The sequenced material came from peripheral blood mononuclear cells. This TCR derives from a person aged 18 to 75 in good health. The chain recombines TRBV19 with TRBJ1-2; 10 bases map to TRBD1. CDR3 sequence reads: CASSPGTGAPNYGYTF. CDR3 DNA (partial): TGTGCCAGTAGTCCCGGGACAGGGGCGCCTAACTATGGC.